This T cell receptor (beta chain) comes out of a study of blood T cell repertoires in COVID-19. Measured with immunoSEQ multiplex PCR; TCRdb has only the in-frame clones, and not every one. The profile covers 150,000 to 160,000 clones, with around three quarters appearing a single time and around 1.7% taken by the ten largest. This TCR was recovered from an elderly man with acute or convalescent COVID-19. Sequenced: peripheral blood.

CDR3: CASSRDRGYGYTF. The DNA for the CDR3 is TGTGCCAGCAGTCGGGACAGGGGTTATGGCTACACCTTC. This rearrangement joins TRBV6-4 to TRBJ1-2; 10 nucleotides agree with TRBD1. Germline V gives CDR1 MRHNA, CDR2 SNTAGT. The ends lost 5 bases at V and 5 bases at J; junction bases unmatched: 2. This CDR3 region has 13 residues.